Each of the 27 T cell receptor beta chains below was sequenced from the same sample in a study of blood T cell repertoires in COVID-19. The method was immunoSEQ multiplex PCR; TCRdb's version includes in-frame clones alone and lacks a portion of them. Here the sample spans some 95,000 clones, over 70% being singletons. What was sequenced was peripheral blood. The source of these receptors is a man in his sixties or seventies with acute or convalescent COVID-19.

The rearrangement joins TRBV7-9 to TRBJ1-2, with 8 bases matching TRBD1. The V and J ends lost 5 bases and 7 bases, in that order; junction bases with no gene match: 9. Per germline, CDR1 SEHNR and CDR2 FQNEAQ (reference sequence). The CDR3 loop spans 14 amino acids. CDR3: CASSLGQGSAGYTF. CDR3 nucleotides: TGTGCCAGCAGCCTCGGACAGGGTTCGGCTGGCTACACCTTC.

This clone was detected a few times. A read error may produce the germline difference seen at one junction end. The chain joins TRBV7-7 to TRBJ2-1, with 7 bases lining up with TRBD2. CDR1 is SSHAT and CDR2 is FNYEAQ in the germline V gene (reference sequence). This CDR3 has 16 residues. The CDR3 is CASSLALGGSTNEQFF. Written as DNA, the CDR3 is TGTGCTAGCAGCTTAGCGCTGGGCGGGAGTACCAATGAGCAGTTCTTC.

This chain links TRBV27 with TRBJ2-1, with 7 positions matching TRBD1. V was clipped by 1 base and J by 6 bases; unmatched bases: 9. The CDR3 consists of 16 residues. Germline V lookup: CDR1 MNHEY, CDR2 SMNVEV (reference sequence). The CDR3 coding sequence is TGTGCCAGCAGTTTATGGGTACCGACAGGGATCAATGAGCAGTTCTTC. As protein: CASSLWVPTGINEQFF.

This chain uses TRBV19 with TRBJ2-7, with TRBD2 matching over 9 bases. Germline V gene lookup returns CDR1 LNHDA and CDR2 SQIVND (reference sequence). With 6 bases clipped from V and 4 bases from J, the junction kept 7 bases outside the gene matches. This CDR3 has 14 amino acids. CDR3 protein: CASSQWREGYEQYF. CDR3 nucleotides: TGTGCCAGTAGCCAATGGCGGGAGGGTTACGAGCAGTACTTC.

The chain has TRBV28 and TRBJ2-1, with 14 bases aligning to TRBD2. Trimming took 7 bases from V and 7 from J; bases not matched to a gene: 6. Germline V gene sequence: CDR1 MDHEN, CDR2 SYDVKM. This CDR3 contains 15 residues. CDR3 sequence: CASITGTSGRNEQFF. CDR3 nucleotides: TGTGCCAGCATTACGGGGACTAGCGGGAGAAATGAGCAGTTCTTC.

V gene TRBV11-2 combines with J gene TRBJ1-1; D possibly corresponds to TRBD1 (6 bases). CDR1 and CDR2 from the germline V gene are SGHAT and FQNNGV. The CDR3 totals 15 residues. Trimming stripped 5 bases from V and 4 bases from J, with 17 bases between. In DNA form, the CDR3 reads TGTGCCAGCAGCCCCCGGCCGGGGGGCGGCACTGAAGCTTTCTTT. It translates to CASSPRPGGGTEAFF.

The V gene is TRBV29-1, the J gene TRBJ2-1; tentatively, D is TRBD2 (5 bases). Trimming removed 5 bases from V and 4 bases from J, with 18 bases in between. The CDR3 sequence is 15 residues long. The V gene's germline CDR1 is SQVTM and CDR2 ANQGSEA. CDR3 sequence: CSVLTGMPPYNEQFF. The CDR3 DNA is TGCAGCGTTCTCACCGGGATGCCCCCGTACAATGAGCAGTTCTTC.

V and J are TRBV7-2 and TRBJ2-2; TRBD2 agrees at 12 bases. Trimming took 4 bases from V and 0 from J; bases not matched to a gene: 9. Germline loops: CDR1 SGHTA, CDR2 FQGNSA. CDR3 length equals 19 residues. CDR3 DNA sequence: TGTGCCAGCAGCTCACGACCGGGACTAGCGGGCGCGAACACCGGGGAGCTGTTTTTT. Translating gives CASSSRPGLAGANTGELFF.

The chain carries TRBV19 and TRBJ2-3; 9 bases are a match to TRBD2. The CDR3 consists of 15 residues. With V trimmed by 1 base and J by 4 bases, 3 bases remained unmatched. CDR1 and CDR2 (germline): LNHDA, SQIVND (reference sequence). Written as DNA, the CDR3 is TGTGCCAGTAGTATAGCTAGCGGGATTTCAGATACGCAGTATTTT. Amino acids: CASSIASGISDTQYF.

This chain uses TRBV5-4 with TRBJ2-7; 8 bases are shared with TRBD2. Germline assignment: CDR1 SGHNT and CDR2 YYREEE (reference sequence). This CDR3 has 11 residues. Trimming at V came to 5 bases and at J to 9 bases, leaving 4 bases not matched to a gene. In nucleotides, the CDR3 is TGTGCCAGCAGTCGGGGGGGGGCGCAGTACTTC. It encodes CASSRGGAQYF.

The genes are TRBV2 and TRBJ2-1; tentative D call: TRBD2 (6 bases). CDR3 size: 14 residues. Trimming pared 7 bases from V and 6 bases from J, leaving 16 bases between. CDR1 and CDR2 (germline): SNHLY, FYNNEI. As DNA, the CDR3 is TGTGCCAGCACCCGTGAGGGAGCGGGCAATGAGCAGTTCTTC. Amino acid sequence: CASTREGAGNEQFF.

The V call is TRBV5-5, the J call TRBJ1-5; the D gene is possibly TRBD1 (6 bases). V lost 4 bases and J lost 0, with 23 bases in between. Germline CDR1 is SGHKS and CDR2 is YYEKEE (reference sequence). The CDR3 length is 19 residues. CDR3 in amino acids: CASSPAGQGQYYSNQPQHF. Written as DNA, the CDR3 is TGTGCCAGCAGCCCGGCCGGGCAGGGGCAGTACTATAGCAATCAGCCCCAGCATTTT.

The chain employs TRBV11-3 and TRBJ2-7, with D perhaps TRBD2 (7 bases). Germline CDR1 is SGHNT and CDR2 is YENEEA. The length of the CDR3 is 15 residues. With 5 bases removed from V and 1 base from J, the gap between germline ends came to 15 bases. The DNA of the CDR3 is TGTGCCAGCAGCCGGGGCGGGGGCCCATCCTACGAGCAGTACTTC. It yields the protein CASSRGGGPSYEQYF.

V usage is TRBV5-4 and J usage is TRBJ2-3, with D possibly matching TRBD2 (6 bases). The germline V and J ends were trimmed by 4 bases and 1 base, with 13 bases remaining between them. This CDR3 spans 15 amino acids. The germline CDR1 and CDR2 sequences are SGHNT and YYREEE (reference sequence). The CDR3 protein is CASSPRDWGTDTQYF. CDR3 sequence (DNA): TGTGCCAGCAGCCCCCGGGACTGGGGCACAGATACGCAGTATTTT.

The gene calls are TRBV7-2 and TRBJ1-5; D unclear. The CDR3 has 13 amino acids. The germline V gene has CDR1 SGHTA and CDR2 FQGNSA. The V end was cut by 4 bases, the J end by 0 bases, with 4 bases between. CDR3 amino acids: CASSSSSNQPQHF. The CDR3 nucleotides read TGTGCCAGCAGCTCCTCTAGCAATCAGCCCCAGCATTTT.

This chain connects TRBV28 to TRBJ1-1; D is possibly TRBD1 (6 bases). The CDR3 sequence is 11 residues long. The V end lost 6 bases, the J end lost 7 bases, and 9 bases lay between the germline ends. In germline, CDR1 is MDHEN, CDR2 SYDVKM. CDR3: CASRGHDEAFF. CDR3 DNA sequence: TGTGCCAGCAGGGGACACGATGAAGCTTTCTTT.

V is TRBV11-3 and J is TRBJ2-7; 9 bases fit TRBD1. Germline CDR1 SGHNT, CDR2 YENEEA. Germline trimming cut 3 bases from V and 2 bases from J; bases unmatched to any gene: 5. This CDR3 comprises 15 residues. The chain's CDR3 is CASSFGQGLPYEQYF. The DNA for the CDR3 is TGTGCCAGCAGCTTTGGACAGGGGCTTCCCTACGAGCAGTACTTC. Together with reference TRBV11-3 and TRBJ2-7, the CDR3 gives the full variable domain: EAGVVQSPRYKIIEKKQPVAFWCNPISGHNTLYWYLQNLGQGPELLIRYENEEAVDDSQLPKDRFSAERLKGVDSTLKIQPAELGDSAVYLCASSFGQGLPYEQYFGPGTRLTVT.

The rearrangement joins TRBV6-9 to TRBJ2-2; possibly TRBD1 for D (6 bases). Per germline, CDR1 MNHGY and CDR2 SVAAGI. The CDR3 length is 14 residues. The germline V and J ends were trimmed by 5 bases and 4 bases, with 11 bases remaining between them. The CDR3 spells CASSPTGSTGELFF. As DNA, the CDR3 is TGTGCCAGCAGTCCTACAGGGAGCACCGGGGAGCTGTTTTTT.

The rearrangement joins TRBV18 to TRBJ2-5, with 7 bases lining up with TRBD2. V dropped 6 bases and J dropped 7; count of bases not matched to a gene: 11. Germline loops: CDR1 KGHSH, CDR2 LQKENI. This CDR3 has 14 residues. The CDR3 is CASSTGGTGGTQYF. CDR3 DNA sequence: TGTGCCAGCTCGACCGGCGGCACGGGGGGGACCCAGTACTTC.

J is TRBJ2-5 and V is TRBV18; 7 bases align to TRBD1. J was trimmed by 4 bases and V by 3 bases; bases with no gene match: 8. The CDR3 has 15 amino acids. The germline CDR1 and CDR2 sequences are KGHSH and LQKENI. Written as DNA, the CDR3 is TGTGCCAGCTCACCCCGACAGGGTGCGACAGAGACCCAGTACTTC. Its translation: CASSPRQGATETQYF.

The chain employs TRBV5-1 and TRBJ2-3, with 11 bases aligning to TRBD1. CDR1 and CDR2 (germline): SGHRS, YFSETQ. This CDR3 region has 13 residues. V shed 3 bases and J 8 bases; nucleotides not matched to a gene: 2. The CDR3 sequence: CASSWDRGGTQYF. The DNA of the CDR3 is TGCGCCAGCAGCTGGGACAGGGGGGGTACGCAGTATTTT.

This clone was found a few times. This chain uses TRBV10-3 with TRBJ1-2; D is uncertain. Germline V lookup: CDR1 ENHRY, CDR2 SYGVKD. V shed 7 bases and J shed 2 bases, with 14 bases lying between them. The CDR3 loop spans 14 amino acids. The CDR3 bases are TGTGCCATCACTCCTAGTCATGAAAACTATGGCTACACCTTC. It codes for CAITPSHENYGYTF.

V and J are TRBV7-9 and TRBJ2-5, with 12 bases identical to TRBD2. Germline CDR1 reads SEHNR; CDR2 reads FQNEAQ (reference sequence). V lost 2 bases and J lost 5; bases outside the gene matches: 9. This CDR3 has 17 residues. The CDR3 nucleotides read TGTGCCAGCAGCTTATGGCCTAGCGGGAGGGCCGCGGAGACCCAGTACTTC. This encodes CASSLWPSGRAAETQYF.

The chain couples TRBV11-1 to TRBJ2-5; TRBD1 agrees at 7 bases. The CDR3 runs to 14 residues. The germline gives CDR1 SGHAT, CDR2 FQDESV (reference sequence). V was pared by 4 bases and J by 7 bases, with 9 bases of the junction left unmatched. The CDR3 DNA reads TGTGCCAGCAGCTCGCGGACAGCAGGGGGGACCCAGTACTTC. This gives the protein CASSSRTAGGTQYF.

The rearrangement uses TRBV29-1 and TRBJ1-5; a weak D match, TRBD1 (5 bases). CDR1 SQVTM and CDR2 ANQGSEA come from the germline V gene. This CDR3 is 13 amino acids long. V lost 4 bases and J 5 bases, leaving 12 bases between the germline ends. CDR3 loop: CSVGGTLDQPQHF. DNA for the CDR3: TGCAGCGTTGGGGGGACTCTTGATCAGCCCCAGCATTTT.

This clone appeared once. The V and J genes are TRBV4-1 and TRBJ2-2, with 9 bases fitting TRBD1. CDR1 MGHRA and CDR2 YSYEKL come from the germline V gene. The length of the CDR3 is 15 residues. V was clipped by 0 bases and J by 5 bases; unmatched bases: 1. The CDR3 sequence: CASSQEGQGTGELFF. In DNA form, the CDR3 reads TGCGCCAGCAGCCAAGAAGGACAGGGGACCGGGGAGCTGTTTTTT.

The rearrangement joins TRBV7-6 to TRBJ1-5; 10 bases are shared with TRBD1. CDR1 is SGHVS, CDR2 FNYEAQ, per germline. The CDR3 has 16 residues. The V segment lost 5 bases and the J segment 0 bases; nucleotides outside the gene matches: 4. This CDR3 is CASSPRTGGSNQPQHF. The CDR3 DNA reads as TGTGCCAGCAGCCCGAGGACAGGGGGTAGCAATCAGCCCCAGCATTTT.